A single sample is the source of the 32 T cell receptor beta chains below, sequenced in a study of T-cell memory formation after mild COVID-19 (dated by TCRdb to the early 2020s). The library was prepared using 5' RACE. The run used an Illumina NovaSeq 6000. TCRdb reworked the public reads: Q25 trimming with fastp, MiXCR clone assembly, productive beta chains retained. A single entry per CDR3 protein holds the most common genes and DNA from its merged rows. For this sample there are about 180,000 distinct CDR3 sequences; approximately 16% appear just once. Approximately 2.1% of the sample is taken by the ten largest. The sequenced material came from PBMCs or a T cell subset sorted from them (not recorded which). Source of these receptors: an adult woman who had mild COVID-19 (a few samples of this study predate the infection). The sample titles of this study are shuffled in the database, so cell type and time point are left out; the donor was told from shared clones.

The rearrangement links TRBV9 to TRBJ2-1; 9 bases agree with TRBD2. The CDR3 totals 15 residues. Looked up from germline, CDR1 is SGDLS and CDR2 is YYNGEE. J was trimmed by 6 bases and V by 2 bases; bases with no gene match: 6. The CDR3 nucleotides are TGTGCCAGCAGCGTTAGCGGGAGTGGATTCAATGAGCAGTTCTTC. This codes for CASSVSGSGFNEQFF.

V and J are TRBV12-3 or TRBV12-4 and TRBJ2-1; 9 nucleotides agree with TRBD2. Germline trimming cut 3 bases from V and 7 bases from J; bases unmatched to any gene: 7. The CDR3 runs to 15 residues. Here the CDR3 reads CASSFGSGRRNEQFF. CDR3 nucleotide sequence: TGTGCCAGCAGTTTTGGTAGCGGGAGAAGGAATGAGCAGTTCTTC.

The CDR3 nucleotides read TGTGCCATCAGTGAGTCGATGGCTAGCGGGGCAGATACGCAGTATTTT. This sequence encodes CAISESMASGADTQYF. The rearrangement joins TRBV10-3 to TRBJ2-3; the match to TRBD2 covers 9 bases. V lost 0 bases to trimming and J lost 4 bases; unmatched junction nucleotides: 5. This CDR3 comprises 16 residues. The V gene's germline CDR1 is ENHRY and CDR2 SYGVKD.

This clonotype appeared a few times. The chain combines TRBV3-1 with TRBJ2-7, with 8 positions matching TRBD2. The CDR3 sequence is 15 residues long. The J segment lost 9 bases and the V segment lost 0 bases, leaving 10 bases of the junction unmatched. The V gene's germline CDR1 is LGHDT and CDR2 YNNKEL (reference sequence). CDR3 loop: CASSQDLTGGNRQYF. The CDR3 nucleotides are TGTGCCAGCAGCCAAGATTTAACGGGGGGGAATCGGCAGTACTTC.

The chain couples TRBV27 to TRBJ1-5; 7 nucleotides agree with TRBD1. This CDR3 contains 17 residues. V lost 8 bases, J lost 1 base, and 14 bases stayed unmatched. Germline values: CDR1 MNHEY, CDR2 SMNVEV (reference sequence). As DNA, the CDR3 is TGTGCCAGCCGGGAGACAGGGAATTTAAGGAGCAATCAGCCCCAGCATTTT. Protein sequence: CASRETGNLRSNQPQHF.

This clonotype was seen a few times. The rearrangement links TRBV5-1 to TRBJ2-2; D is perhaps TRBD1 (5 bases). Germline V gene lookup returns CDR1 SGHRS and CDR2 YFSETQ. This CDR3 has 15 amino acids. V gave up 0 bases and J gave up 6 bases, with 12 bases separating them. The CDR3 is CASSLVGAAAGELFF. CDR3 DNA: TGCGCCAGCAGCTTGGTTGGGGCGGCGGCCGGGGAGCTGTTTTTT.

This clonotype has ten or more counts. The V and J genes are TRBV24-1 and TRBJ2-5; 14 bases are shared with TRBD2. J lost 5 bases, V lost 5 bases, and 6 bases had no gene match. Germline-derived CDR1 and CDR2 are KGHDR and SFDVKD. CDR3 length equals 16 residues. This chain's CDR3 is CATSAGTSGGFETQYF. The CDR3 nucleotides read TGTGCCACCAGTGCCGGGACTAGCGGGGGTTTTGAGACCCAGTACTTC.

V and J are TRBV5-1 and TRBJ1-1; D remains ambiguous. The germline gives CDR1 SGHRS, CDR2 YFSETQ. This CDR3 is built from 14 residues. V lost 3 bases and J 4 bases, leaving 13 bases between the germline ends. The CDR3 nucleotides are TGCGCCAGCAGCTCCTCTTTTGGAGGCACTGAAGCTTTCTTT. It is translated as CASSSSFGGTEAFF.

The chain combines TRBV9 with TRBJ1-3; a weak D match, TRBD1 (5 bases). The CDR3 extends over 17 amino acids. The ends were cut back, 4 bases at V and 0 bases at J, with 17 bases in the middle. Germline loops: CDR1 SGDLS, CDR2 YYNGEE. The CDR3 spells CASSSLTGTLSGNTIYF. CDR3 DNA: TGTGCCAGCAGCTCCCTCACCGGGACCCTCTCTGGAAACACCATATATTTT.

This clonotype turned up a few times. This chain joins TRBV12-3 or TRBV12-4 and TRBJ2-3, with TRBD1 matching 7 bases. Trimming took 6 bases from V and 6 from J; bases not matched to a gene: 3. This CDR3 is 12 amino acids long. CDR3 in amino acids: CASRAQGDTQYF. The CDR3 DNA follows: TGTGCCAGCAGGGCACAGGGGGATACGCAGTATTTT.

This rearrangement joins TRBV27 to TRBJ1-1, with D unclear. V was cut by 0 bases and J by 5 bases, with 10 bases left in between. Per the germline V gene, CDR1 is MNHEY and CDR2 is SMNVEV (reference sequence). The CDR3 length is 14 residues. The CDR3, as DNA: TGTGCCAGCAGTTTATCTCCGATGAGGACTGAAGCTTTCTTT. Protein: CASSLSPMRTEAFF.

This clonotype occurred a few times. The V call is TRBV11-2, the J call TRBJ1-1; tentative D call: TRBD1 (5 bases). This CDR3 has 15 residues. The V and J ends lost 5 bases and 0 bases respectively, with 13 bases between them. Germline V gives CDR1 SGHAT, CDR2 FQNNGV. The CDR3 protein is CASSLTDSMNTEAFF. The CDR3 DNA reads as TGTGCCAGCAGCCTAACCGACAGCATGAACACTGAAGCTTTCTTT.

This clonotype showed up just a few times. V and J are TRBV12-3 or TRBV12-4 and TRBJ1-1; no reliable D call. The CDR3 has 13 amino acids. The V and J ends lost 8 bases and 5 bases respectively, with 15 bases between them. For the CDR3, the DNA is TGTGCCAGCGCCCACCTTCGAGGGACTGAAGCTTTCTTT. Translated: CASAHLRGTEAFF.

This clonotype was observed a handful of times. The chain employs TRBV5-1 and TRBJ2-6; no definite D call. CDR3 length: 14 amino acids. Per the germline V gene, CDR1 is SGHRS and CDR2 is YFSETQ. Trimming removed 4 bases from V and 4 bases from J, with 9 bases in between. Written as DNA, the CDR3 is TGCGCCAGCAGCGAGTTCGCGGGGGCCAACGTCCTGACTTTC. Translation gives CASSEFAGANVLTF. Variable domain in full (rest from reference TRBV5-1 and TRBJ2-6): KAGVTQTPRYLIKTRGQQVTLSCSPISGHRSVSWYQQTPGQGLQFLFEYFSETQRNKGNFPGRFSGRQFSNSRSEMNVSTLELGDSALYLCASSEFAGANVLTFGAGSRLTVL.

CDR3: CSVFSSKTSGGYEQYF. CDR3 coding DNA: TGCAGCGTTTTTTCCTCCAAGACTAGCGGGGGCTACGAGCAGTACTTC. V gene TRBV29-1 combines with J gene TRBJ2-7; 12 positions match TRBD2. V trimming: 5 bases; J trimming: 3 bases; junction bases outside the gene matches: 11. Germline V gene sequence: CDR1 SQVTM, CDR2 ANQGSEA. There are 16 residues in the CDR3.

The table lists this clonotype with a few counts. The chain is built from TRBV5-1 and TRBJ2-2; TRBD2 agrees at 8 bases. The CDR3 runs to 16 residues. The germline CDR1 and CDR2 sequences are SGHRS and YFSETQ. The J segment lost 7 bases and the V segment lost 0 bases, leaving 8 bases of the junction unmatched. CDR3 sequence (DNA): TGCGCCAGCAGCTTGGCGGCGGGAGGACGCGGCGGGGAGCTGTTTTTT. Translated: CASSLAAGGRGGELFF.

This clonotype occurred a few times. The chain joins TRBV29-1 to TRBJ1-2; D remains ambiguous. Trimming left V 2 bases short and J 4 bases short, with 8 bases between. From germline, CDR1 is SQVTM and CDR2 ANQGSEA. The CDR3 contains 12 residues. The CDR3 DNA reads as TGCAGCGTTGAAACCCCCACCTATGGCTACACCTTC. Its translation: CSVETPTYGYTF.

The chain carries TRBV18 and TRBJ2-5; no reliable D call. Trimming stripped 5 bases from V and 5 bases from J, with 18 bases between. CDR1 is KGHSH and CDR2 is LQKENI in the germline V gene. This CDR3 spans 15 amino acids. CDR3: CASSSQVGVAETQYF. The CDR3 region has the DNA TGTGCCAGCTCATCCCAGGTGGGCGTTGCGGAGACCCAGTACTTC.

This clonotype came up a few times. V gene TRBV5-1 combines with J gene TRBJ2-7; the match to TRBD1 covers 8 bases. Germline loops: CDR1 SGHRS, CDR2 YFSETQ. The CDR3 has 14 amino acids. Germline trimming cut 7 bases from V and 1 base from J; bases unmatched to any gene: 7. This chain's CDR3 is CASGDRGGSYEQYF. CDR3 nucleotides: TGCGCCAGCGGTGACAGGGGAGGATCCTACGAGCAGTACTTC.

The chain links TRBV30 to TRBJ2-3, with 7 nucleotides matching TRBD2. This CDR3 is built from 14 residues. CDR1 is GTSNPN and CDR2 is SVGIG in the germline V gene (reference sequence). The V gene end was trimmed by 1 base and the J gene end by 4 bases; junction bases not matched to a gene: 5. The CDR3 is CAWSGGGGADTQYF. CDR3 in DNA: TGTGCCTGGAGTGGGGGGGGAGGCGCAGATACGCAGTATTTT.

This clonotype was recorded a few times. V is TRBV20-1 and J is TRBJ1-5; TRBD1 is a possible D gene (6 bases). V was shortened by 2 bases and J by 0 bases, with 23 bases between the two germline ends. Germline CDR1 is DFQATT and CDR2 is SNEGSKA (reference sequence). CDR3 length: 19 residues. DNA of the CDR3: TGCAGTGCTAGACGAACCACAGGGATCCCCCCTTATAGCAATCAGCCCCAGCATTTT. Translating it yields CSARRTTGIPPYSNQPQHF.

The V call is TRBV7-8, the J call TRBJ1-6, with TRBD1 as a possible D gene (6 bases). CDR3 length: 15 residues. V was cut by 0 bases and J by 6 bases, with 9 bases left in between. The V gene's germline CDR1 is SGHVS and CDR2 FQNEAQ. The CDR3 region is CASSLAAQGNSPLHF. CDR3 nucleotide sequence: TGTGCCAGCAGCTTAGCGGCACAGGGTAATTCACCCCTCCACTTT. Looking up the rest from reference TRBV7-8 and TRBJ1-6 gives the full variable domain: GAGVSQSPRYKVAKRGQDVALRCDPISGHVSLFWYQQALGQGPEFLTYFQNEAQLDKSGLPSDRFFAERPEGSVSTLKIQRTQQEDSAVYLCASSLAAQGNSPLHFGNGTRLTVT.

Many counts were recorded for this clonotype. The CDR3 spells CSARYRGRSDEQFF. CDR3 in DNA: TGCAGTGCTAGGTACAGGGGGCGCAGCGATGAGCAGTTCTTC. The chain combines TRBV20-1 with TRBJ2-1; 9 bases agree with TRBD1. Germline-derived CDR1 and CDR2 are DFQATT and SNEGSKA (reference sequence). After removal of 3 bases from V and 8 bases from J, the junction contained 8 bases not matched to a gene. CDR3 length: 14 amino acids.

Only a few counts were recorded for this clonotype. As DNA, the CDR3 is TGTGCCAGCAGTTCTGCCATGGTCGAGCAGTACTTC. Amino acid sequence: CASSSAMVEQYF. V gene TRBV28 combines with J gene TRBJ2-7; no clear D gene. The germline V gene has CDR1 MDHEN and CDR2 SYDVKM. The CDR3 contains 12 residues. Trimming cost V 4 bases and J 6 bases, with 10 bases left between them.

This clonotype was detected only a few times. The chain recombines TRBV12-3 or TRBV12-4 with TRBJ2-1; D is ambiguous. Trimming pared 1 base from V and 5 bases from J, leaving 3 bases between. The CDR3 extends over 12 amino acids. CDR3 protein: CASSLGHNEQFF. In DNA form, the CDR3 reads TGTGCCAGCAGTTTAGGGCACAATGAGCAGTTCTTC.

This sequence joins TRBV7-2 and TRBJ1-1; no clear D gene. V was shortened by 6 bases and J by 1 base, with 12 bases between the two germline ends. This CDR3 has 14 residues. Germline V gene data show CDR1 as SGHTA and CDR2 as FQGNSA. The CDR3 coding sequence is TGTGCCAGCAGACCAAGACGGCAGAACACTGAAGCTTTCTTT. It specifies CASRPRRQNTEAFF.

This clonotype has just a few counts. This chain connects TRBV25-1 to TRBJ2-7; 9 bases align to TRBD1. The CDR3 has 14 residues. Trimming removed 3 bases from V and 6 bases from J; junction bases left unmatched: 6. Germline V CDR1 and CDR2: MGHDK, SYGVNS. Here the CDR3 reads CASSDHRGRVEQYF. The CDR3 nucleotides are TGTGCCAGCAGTGACCACAGGGGGCGAGTCGAGCAGTACTTC.

This rearrangement joins TRBV7-9 to TRBJ1-1, with D hard to call. The CDR3 totals 9 residues. V was shortened by 11 bases and J by 5 bases, with 6 bases between the two germline ends. Germline CDR1 is SEHNR and CDR2 is FQNEAQ (reference sequence). In DNA form, the CDR3 reads TGTGCCGTCGGGACTGAAGCTTTCTTT. Amino acids: CAVGTEAFF.

This clonotype was seen more than once but under ten times. This chain uses TRBV18 with TRBJ1-1; tentatively, D is TRBD1 (5 bases). CDR1 and CDR2 (germline): KGHSH, LQKENI. CDR3 length: 14 amino acids. V was trimmed by 1 base and J by 0 bases, leaving 6 bases between them. This chain's CDR3 is CASSPQGMNTEAFF. The CDR3 nucleotides read TGTGCCAGCTCACCACAGGGGATGAACACTGAAGCTTTCTTT.

V is TRBV18 and J is TRBJ2-1, with TRBD1 identical over 8 bases. The CDR3 has 16 residues. J was trimmed by 3 bases and V by 1 base; bases with no gene match: 5. Germline CDR1 KGHSH, CDR2 LQKENI. The DNA of the CDR3 is TGTGCCAGCTCACCACGGGGACAGGTAAACTACAATGAGCAGTTCTTC. This encodes CASSPRGQVNYNEQFF. Full variable domain (remainder filled in from reference TRBV18 and TRBJ2-1): NAGVMQNPRHLVRRRGQEARLRCSPMKGHSHVYWYRQLPEEGLKFMVYLQKENIIDESGMPKERFSAEFPKEGPSILRIQQVVRGDSAAYFCASSPRGQVNYNEQFFGPGTRLTVL.

The sample holds a few counts of this clonotype. The rearrangement links TRBV30 to TRBJ1-2; D gene ambiguous. The germline V gene has CDR1 GTSNPN and CDR2 SVGIG (reference sequence). The CDR3 loop spans 11 amino acids. Trimming took 4 bases from V and 7 from J, leaving 10 bases between them. CDR3 nucleotide sequence: TGTGCCTGGAATCTGGGGATTGGCTACACCTTC. Its translation is CAWNLGIGYTF. Together with reference TRBV30 and TRBJ1-2, the CDR3 gives the full variable domain: SQTIHQWPATLVQPVGSPLSLECTVEGTSNPNLYWYRQAAGRGLQLLFYSVGIGQISSEVPQNLSASRPQDRQFILSSKKLLLSDSGFYLCAWNLGIGYTFGSGTRLTVV.

The rearrangement uses TRBV12-3 or TRBV12-4 and TRBJ2-3, with a weak D call TRBD2 (5 bases). CDR3 length: 18 residues. V was shortened by 2 bases and J by 2 bases, with 20 bases between the two germline ends. The CDR3 here is CASSLRSLGVSTTDTQYF. The CDR3 DNA reads as TGTGCCAGCAGTTTAAGGTCACTCGGGGTCTCCACCACAGATACGCAGTATTTT.